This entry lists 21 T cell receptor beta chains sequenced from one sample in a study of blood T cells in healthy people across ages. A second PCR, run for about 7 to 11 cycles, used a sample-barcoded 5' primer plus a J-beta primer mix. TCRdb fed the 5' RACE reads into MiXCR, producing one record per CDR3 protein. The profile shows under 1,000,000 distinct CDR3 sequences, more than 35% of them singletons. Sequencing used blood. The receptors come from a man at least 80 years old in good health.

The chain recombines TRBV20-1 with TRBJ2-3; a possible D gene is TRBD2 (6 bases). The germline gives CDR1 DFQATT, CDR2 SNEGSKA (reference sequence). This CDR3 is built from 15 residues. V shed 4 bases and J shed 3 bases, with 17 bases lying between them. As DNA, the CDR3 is TGCAGTGCTAAGAGGCTAGCGAGCACTACAGATACGCAGTATTTT. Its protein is CSAKRLASTTDTQYF.

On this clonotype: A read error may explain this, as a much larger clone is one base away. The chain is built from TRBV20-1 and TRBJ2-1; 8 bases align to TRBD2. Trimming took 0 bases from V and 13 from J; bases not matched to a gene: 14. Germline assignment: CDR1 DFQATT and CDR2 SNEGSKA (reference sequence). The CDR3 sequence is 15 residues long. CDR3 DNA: TGCAGTGCTAGAGATCCGGGAGGGCCTAGAGAGACCCAGTTCTTC. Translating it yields CSARDPGGPRETQFF.

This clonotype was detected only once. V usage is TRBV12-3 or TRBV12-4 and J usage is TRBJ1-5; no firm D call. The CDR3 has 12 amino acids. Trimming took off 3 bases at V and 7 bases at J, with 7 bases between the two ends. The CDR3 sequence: CASSLGWQPQHF. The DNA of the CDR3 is TGTGCCAGCAGTTTGGGGTGGCAGCCCCAGCATTTT.

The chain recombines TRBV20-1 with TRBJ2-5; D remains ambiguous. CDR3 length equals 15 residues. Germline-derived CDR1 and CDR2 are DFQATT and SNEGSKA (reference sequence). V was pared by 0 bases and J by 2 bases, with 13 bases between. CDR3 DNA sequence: TGCAGTGCTAGAGATCAGATATCGTGGCAAGAGACCCAGTACTTC. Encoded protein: CSARDQISWQETQYF.

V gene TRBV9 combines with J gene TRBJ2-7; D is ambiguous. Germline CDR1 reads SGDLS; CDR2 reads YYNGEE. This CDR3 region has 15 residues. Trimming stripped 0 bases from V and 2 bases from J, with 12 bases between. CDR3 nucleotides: TGTGCCAGCAGCGTAGGCGGCAGTCTCCCCTACGAGCAGTACTTC. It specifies CASSVGGSLPYEQYF.

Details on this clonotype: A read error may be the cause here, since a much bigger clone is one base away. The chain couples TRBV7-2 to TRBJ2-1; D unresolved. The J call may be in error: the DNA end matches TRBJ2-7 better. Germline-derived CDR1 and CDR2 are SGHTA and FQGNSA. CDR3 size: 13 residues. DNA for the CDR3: TGTGCCAGCAGCGTAGACCGCTACAATGAGCAGTACTTC. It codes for CASSVDRYNEQYF.

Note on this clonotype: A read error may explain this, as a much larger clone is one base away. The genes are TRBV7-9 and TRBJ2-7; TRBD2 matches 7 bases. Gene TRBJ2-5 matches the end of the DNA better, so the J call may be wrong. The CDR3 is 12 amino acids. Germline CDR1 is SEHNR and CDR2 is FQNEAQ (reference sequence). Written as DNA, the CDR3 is TGTGTCAGCGAACTAGCGTTGGAGACCCAGTACTTC. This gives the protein CVSELALETQYF.

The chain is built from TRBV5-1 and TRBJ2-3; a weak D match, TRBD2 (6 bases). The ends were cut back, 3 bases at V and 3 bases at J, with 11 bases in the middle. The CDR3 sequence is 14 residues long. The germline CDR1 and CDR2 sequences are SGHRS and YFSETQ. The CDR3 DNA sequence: TGCGCCAGCAGCTATCAACGGGGGACAGATACGCAGTATTTT. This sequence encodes CASSYQRGTDTQYF.

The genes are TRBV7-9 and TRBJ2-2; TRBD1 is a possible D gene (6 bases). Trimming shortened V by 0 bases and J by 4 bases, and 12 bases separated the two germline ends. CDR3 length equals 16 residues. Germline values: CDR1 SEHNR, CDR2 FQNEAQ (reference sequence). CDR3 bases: TGTGCCAGCAGCTTAGCGCGTACAGGGCCCACCGGGGAGCTGTTTTTT. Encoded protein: CASSLARTGPTGELFF.

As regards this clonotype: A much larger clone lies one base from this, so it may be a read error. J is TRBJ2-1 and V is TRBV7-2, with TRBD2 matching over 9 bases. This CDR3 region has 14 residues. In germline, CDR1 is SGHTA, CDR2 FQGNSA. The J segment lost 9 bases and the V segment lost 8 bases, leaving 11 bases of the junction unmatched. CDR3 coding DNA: TGTGCCAGCCTCGGGACTGGGCGGGGGGGTGAGCAGTTCTTC. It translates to CASLGTGRGGEQFF.

CDR3 DNA: TGCGCCAGCAGCTTGGATCACCGAAGCTACGAGCAGTACTTC. As protein: CASSLDHRSYEQYF. The rearrangement links TRBV5-1 to TRBJ2-7; the D is unclear. CDR3 length equals 14 residues. Germline assignment: CDR1 SGHRS and CDR2 YFSETQ. Trimming stripped 0 bases from V and 3 bases from J, with 10 bases between.

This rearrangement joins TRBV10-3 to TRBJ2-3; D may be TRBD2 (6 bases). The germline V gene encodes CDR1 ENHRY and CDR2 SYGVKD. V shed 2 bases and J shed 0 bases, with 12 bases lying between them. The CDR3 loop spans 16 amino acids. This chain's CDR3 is CAISEEAAGSTDTQYF. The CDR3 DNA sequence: TGTGCCATCAGTGAGGAAGCGGCGGGAAGCACAGATACGCAGTATTTT.

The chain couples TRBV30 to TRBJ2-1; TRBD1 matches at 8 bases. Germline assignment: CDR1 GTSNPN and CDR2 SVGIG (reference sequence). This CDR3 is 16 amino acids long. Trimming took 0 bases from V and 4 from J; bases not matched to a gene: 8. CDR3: CAWSVRGTGVYNEQFF. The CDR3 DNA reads TGTGCCTGGAGTGTACGGGGGACAGGTGTTTACAATGAGCAGTTCTTC.

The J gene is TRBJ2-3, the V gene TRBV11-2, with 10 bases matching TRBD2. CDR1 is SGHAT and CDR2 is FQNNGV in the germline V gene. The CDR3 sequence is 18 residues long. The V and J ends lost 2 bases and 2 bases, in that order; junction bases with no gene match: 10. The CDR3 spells CASSLRLLAGDNTDTQYF. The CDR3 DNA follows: TGTGCCAGCAGCTTAAGGCTCCTAGCGGGGGACAACACAGATACGCAGTATTTT.

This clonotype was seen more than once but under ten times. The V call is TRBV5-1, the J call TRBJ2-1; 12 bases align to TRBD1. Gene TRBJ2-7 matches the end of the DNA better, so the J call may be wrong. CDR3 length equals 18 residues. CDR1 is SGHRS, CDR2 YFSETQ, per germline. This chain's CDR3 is CASSAPGQGAKAYNEQYF. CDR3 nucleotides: TGCGCCAGCAGCGCGCCGGGACAGGGGGCGAAGGCCTACAATGAGCAGTACTTC.

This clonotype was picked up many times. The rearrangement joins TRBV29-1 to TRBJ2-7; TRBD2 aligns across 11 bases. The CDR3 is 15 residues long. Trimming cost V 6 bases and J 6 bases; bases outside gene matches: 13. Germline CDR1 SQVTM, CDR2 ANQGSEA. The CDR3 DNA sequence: TGCAGCGTCCAAACTAGCGGGAGTGACAACGGCGAGCAGTACTTC. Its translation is CSVQTSGSDNGEQYF.

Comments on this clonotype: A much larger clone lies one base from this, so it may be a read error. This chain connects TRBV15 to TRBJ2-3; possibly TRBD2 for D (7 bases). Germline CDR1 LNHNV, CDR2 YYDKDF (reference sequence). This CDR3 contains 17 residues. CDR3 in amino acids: CATSRDNGGRGGDTRYF. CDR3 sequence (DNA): TGTGCCACCAGCAGAGACAACGGCGGGAGAGGGGGAGATACGCGGTATTTT.

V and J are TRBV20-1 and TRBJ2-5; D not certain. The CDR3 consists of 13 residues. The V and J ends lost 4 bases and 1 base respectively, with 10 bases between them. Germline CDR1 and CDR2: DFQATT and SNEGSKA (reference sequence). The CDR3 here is CSAIERLQETQYF. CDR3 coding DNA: TGCAGTGCTATAGAGCGTCTCCAAGAGACCCAGTACTTC.

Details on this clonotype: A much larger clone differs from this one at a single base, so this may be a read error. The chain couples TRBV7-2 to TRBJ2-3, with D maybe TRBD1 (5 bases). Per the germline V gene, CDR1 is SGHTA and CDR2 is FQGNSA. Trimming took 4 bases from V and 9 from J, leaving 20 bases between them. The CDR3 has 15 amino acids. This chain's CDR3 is CASSSRVHVANTQYF. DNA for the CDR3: TGTGCCAGCAGCTCCAGGGTCCATGTAGCAAACACGCAGTATTTT.

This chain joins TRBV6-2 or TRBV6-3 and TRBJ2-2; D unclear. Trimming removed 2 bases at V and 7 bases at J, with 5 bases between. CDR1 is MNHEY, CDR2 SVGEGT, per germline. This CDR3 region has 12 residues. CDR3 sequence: CASSYLGGELFF. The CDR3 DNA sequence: TGTGCCAGCAGTTACCTTGGCGGGGAGCTGTTTTTT.

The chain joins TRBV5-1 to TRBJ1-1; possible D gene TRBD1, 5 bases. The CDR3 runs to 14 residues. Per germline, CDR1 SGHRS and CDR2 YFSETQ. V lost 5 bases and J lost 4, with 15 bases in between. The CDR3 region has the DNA TGCGCCAGCAGTCACCTCTTGGGGGGCACTGAAGCTTTCTTT. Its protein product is CASSHLLGGTEAFF.